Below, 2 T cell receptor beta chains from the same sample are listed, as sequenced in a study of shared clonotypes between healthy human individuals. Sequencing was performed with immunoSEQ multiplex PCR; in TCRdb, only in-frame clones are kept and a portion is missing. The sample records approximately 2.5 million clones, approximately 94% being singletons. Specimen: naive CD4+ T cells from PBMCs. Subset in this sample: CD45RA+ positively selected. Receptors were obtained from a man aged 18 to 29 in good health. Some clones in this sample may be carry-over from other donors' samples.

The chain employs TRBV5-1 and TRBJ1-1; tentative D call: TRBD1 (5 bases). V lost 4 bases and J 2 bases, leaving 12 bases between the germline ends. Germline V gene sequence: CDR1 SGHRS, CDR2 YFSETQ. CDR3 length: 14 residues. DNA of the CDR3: TGCGCCAGCAGCCCGGCCCAGGGTAACACTGAAGCTTTCTTT. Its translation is CASSPAQGNTEAFF.

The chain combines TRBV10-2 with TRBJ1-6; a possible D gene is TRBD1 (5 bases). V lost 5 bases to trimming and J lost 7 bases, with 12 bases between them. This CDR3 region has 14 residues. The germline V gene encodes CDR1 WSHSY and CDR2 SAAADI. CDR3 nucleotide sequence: TGCGCCAGCAGTTACGGGGGGGGGAATTCACCCCTCCACTTT. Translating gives CASSYGGGNSPLHF.